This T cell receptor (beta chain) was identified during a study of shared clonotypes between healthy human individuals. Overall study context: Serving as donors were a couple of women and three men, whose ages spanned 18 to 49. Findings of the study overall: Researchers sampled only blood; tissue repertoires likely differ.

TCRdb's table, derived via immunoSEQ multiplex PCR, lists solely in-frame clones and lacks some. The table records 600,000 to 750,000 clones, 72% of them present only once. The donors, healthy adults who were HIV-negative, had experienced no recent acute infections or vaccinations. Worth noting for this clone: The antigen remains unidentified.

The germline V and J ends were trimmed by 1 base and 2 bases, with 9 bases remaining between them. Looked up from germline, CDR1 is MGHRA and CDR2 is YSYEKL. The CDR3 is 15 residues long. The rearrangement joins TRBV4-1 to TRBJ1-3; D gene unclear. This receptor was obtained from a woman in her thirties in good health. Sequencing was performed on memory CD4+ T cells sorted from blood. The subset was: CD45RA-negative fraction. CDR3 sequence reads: CASSQVYVAGNTIYF. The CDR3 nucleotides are TGCGCCAGCAGCCAAGTATACGTGGCTGGAAACACCATATATTTT.